The 25 T cell receptor beta chains presented below share a single source sample, sequenced in a study of Graves' ophthalmopathy and Graves' hyperthyroidism. Amplified TCR beta CDR3 regions were obtained using RNA transcripts as template. RT-PCR with HTBI primers came first, then second-round multiplex PCR. TCRdb re-called the multiplex PCR reads through MiXCR, storing one row per CDR3 protein. This sample carries 350,000 to 450,000 distinct CDR3 sequences, about 21% of them seen once, and the ten largest clones take around 3%. Sequencing was performed on peripheral blood. Receptor source: a woman aged 18-29 years with stable Graves' hyperthyroidism.

V usage is TRBV19 and J usage is TRBJ2-2; possibly TRBD2 for D (6 bases). Germline assignment: CDR1 LNHDA and CDR2 SQIVND (reference sequence). The CDR3 is 16 residues long. Deletions cut 2 bases from V and 4 bases from J, with 14 bases between. The CDR3 DNA reads as TGTGCCAGTAGTATACTGGGACTTTCGCCCACCGGGGAGCTGTTTTTT. Translated: CASSILGLSPTGELFF.

This clonotype appeared a few times. The rearrangement links TRBV12-3 or TRBV12-4 to TRBJ1-6; unclear D gene. V gave up 7 bases and J gave up 7 bases, with 14 bases separating them. The CDR3 sequence is 14 residues long. The CDR3 reads CASTGPGTNSPLHF. DNA for the CDR3: TGTGCCAGCACCGGGCCGGGAACAAATTCACCCCTCCACTTT.

The chain links TRBV6-2 or TRBV6-3 to TRBJ1-5; 9 nucleotides line up with TRBD1. Losses at the gene ends were 8 bases for V and 0 bases for J; bases not matched to a gene: 5. Germline-derived CDR1 and CDR2 are MNHEY and SVGEGT. The CDR3 consists of 15 residues. This CDR3 reads CASDSTGGSNQPQHF. The CDR3 DNA follows: TGTGCCAGCGATTCGACAGGGGGTAGCAATCAGCCCCAGCATTTT.

This clonotype was counted ten times or more. The rearrangement uses TRBV28 and TRBJ1-6; D is undetermined. V shed 3 bases and J shed 0 bases, with 9 bases lying between them. CDR1 is MDHEN, CDR2 SYDVKM, per germline. The CDR3 has 16 amino acids. The CDR3 DNA reads TGTGCCAGCAGTTTTCCCGGGAGCTCCTATAATTCACCCCTCCACTTT. It translates to CASSFPGSSYNSPLHF.

The table lists this clonotype with a few counts. The chain recombines TRBV4-1 with TRBJ2-6, with D hard to call. Germline V lookup: CDR1 MGHRA, CDR2 YSYEKL. The germline V and J ends were trimmed by 1 base and 1 base, with 11 bases remaining between them. The CDR3 is made up of 17 amino acids. The DNA of the CDR3 is TGCGCCAGCAGCCAAGGCCGCGGCGGTTCTGGGGCCAACGTCCTGACTTTC. This sequence encodes CASSQGRGGSGANVLTF.

This clonotype was seen many times. The chain recombines TRBV6-2 or TRBV6-3 with TRBJ2-7, with D possibly matching TRBD2 (5 bases). The germline gives CDR1 MNHEY, CDR2 SVGEGT. The V end was cut by 2 bases, the J end by 1 base, with 15 bases between. The CDR3 is 16 residues long. The CDR3 region has the DNA TGTGCCAGCAGTTACCCGTGGGGTCGGGGATCCTACGAGCAGTACTTC. Translating it yields CASSYPWGRGSYEQYF.

The gene calls are TRBV19 and TRBJ1-1; D uncertain. Trimming removed 7 bases from V and 1 base from J, with 10 bases in between. This CDR3 is built from 13 residues. Germline V CDR1 and CDR2: LNHDA, SQIVND (reference sequence). The chain's CDR3 is CASMWARNTEAFF. Written as DNA, the CDR3 is TGTGCCAGTATGTGGGCCAGGAACACTGAAGCTTTCTTT. Together with reference TRBV19 and TRBJ1-1, the CDR3 gives the full variable domain: DGGITQSPKYLFRKEGQNVTLSCEQNLNHDAMYWYRQDPGQGLRLIYYSQIVNDFQKGDIAEGYSVSREKKESFPLTVTSAQKNPTAFYLCASMWARNTEAFFGQGTRLTVV.

Many counts were recorded for this clonotype. The CDR3 sequence: CASSLESGGGEQYF. The CDR3 coding sequence is TGTGCCAGCAGCCTTGAAAGCGGCGGGGGAGAGCAGTACTTC. The chain employs TRBV4-2 and TRBJ2-7; 7 bases map to TRBD2. Trimming removed 4 bases from V and 7 bases from J; junction bases left unmatched: 10. The CDR3 is 14 amino acids. Germline V lookup: CDR1 LGHNA, CDR2 YNFKEQ.

This chain uses TRBV20-1 with TRBJ2-7; 12 bases map to TRBD2. The CDR3 runs to 14 residues. V gave up 2 bases and J gave up 7 bases; unmatched junction bases: 6. Per the germline V gene, CDR1 is DFQATT and CDR2 is SNEGSKA (reference sequence). The CDR3 loop is CSARRLAGVTEQYF. The CDR3 DNA sequence: TGCAGTGCTAGACGACTAGCGGGAGTAACAGAGCAGTACTTC.

V usage is TRBV11-2 and J usage is TRBJ1-3, with D tentatively TRBD1 (5 bases). The germline CDR1 and CDR2 sequences are SGHAT and FQNNGV. The CDR3 contains 16 residues. Deletions cut 5 bases from V and 4 bases from J, with 18 bases between. In nucleotides, the CDR3 is TGTGCCAGCAGCCAGAACCCCGGGACGGTCGGAAACACCATATATTTT. It encodes CASSQNPGTVGNTIYF.

This clonotype was counted ten times or more. At one end, the junction sequence differs from germline, possibly due to a read error. The rearrangement uses TRBV27 and TRBJ1-1; the D gene is possibly TRBD1 (5 bases). This CDR3 comprises 13 residues. CDR1 is MNHEY and CDR2 is SMNVEV in the germline V gene (reference sequence). CDR3 sequence (DNA): TGTGCCAGCAGTTTCAACAGGAACACTGAAGCTTCCTTT. It translates to CASSFNRNTEASF.

This clonotype was seen at least ten times. V and J are TRBV7-3 and TRBJ2-7, with TRBD2 matching over 8 bases. V trimming: 5 bases; J trimming: 3 bases; junction bases outside the gene matches: 6. Looked up from germline, CDR1 is SGHTA and CDR2 is FQGTGA. The CDR3 extends over 14 amino acids. Here the CDR3 reads CASSVNSGDYEQYF. CDR3 DNA: TGTGCCAGCAGCGTAAATAGCGGGGACTACGAGCAGTACTTC.

In this sample, this clonotype turned up many times. This chain links TRBV15 with TRBJ1-2; TRBD1 might be the D (5 bases). The CDR3 has 16 amino acids. V lost 5 bases to trimming and J lost 5 bases, with 21 bases between them. Germline CDR1 reads LNHNV; CDR2 reads YYDKDF (reference sequence). CDR3 loop: CATSRDATIQGYGYTF. In nucleotides, the CDR3 is TGTGCCACCAGCCGCGACGCAACGATCCAGGGTTATGGCTACACCTTC.

The chain is built from TRBV6-1 and TRBJ2-7, with a tentative D call TRBD2 (5 bases). The germline V and J ends were trimmed by 7 bases and 2 bases, with 18 bases remaining between them. Germline lookup yields CDR1 MNHNS and CDR2 SASEGT. The CDR3 sequence is 15 residues long. The CDR3 protein is CASTILLGGTYEQYF. CDR3 DNA sequence: TGTGCCAGCACCATCCTACTAGGAGGAACCTACGAGCAGTACTTC.

V gene TRBV6-1 combines with J gene TRBJ1-1; D possibly corresponds to TRBD1 (6 bases). This CDR3 is 11 amino acids long. Looked up from germline, CDR1 is MNHNS and CDR2 is SASEGT. The V end was cut by 10 bases, the J end by 8 bases, with 14 bases between. The CDR3 loop reads CATHRGAEAFF. CDR3 in DNA: TGTGCCACCCATCGGGGGGCCGAAGCTTTCTTT.

Concerning this clonotype: This clone may be a read error of a much larger clone one base away. The chain carries TRBV7-3 and TRBJ1-1; D perhaps matches TRBD1 (6 bases). The CDR3 extends over 14 amino acids. Germline values: CDR1 SGHTA, CDR2 FQGTGA. The CDR3 protein is CACSEGVLNTEAFF. Here the CDR3 DNA reads TGTGCCTGCAGCGAGGGGGTATTGAACACTGAAGCTTTCTTT.

This clonotype was detected ten times or more. V and J are TRBV20-1 and TRBJ2-7, with a possible D match to TRBD2 (5 bases). CDR1 DFQATT and CDR2 SNEGSKA come from the germline V gene (reference sequence). Trimming stripped 4 bases from V and 3 bases from J, with 13 bases between. This CDR3 region has 13 residues. DNA for the CDR3: TGCAGTGCTACCCCGCCGGGGAACTACGAGCAGTACTTC. Translating gives CSATPPGNYEQYF.

This clonotype was counted ten times or more. This sequence joins TRBV7-2 and TRBJ2-5; 11 nucleotides agree with TRBD2. This CDR3 region has 20 residues. Germline CDR1 reads SGHTA; CDR2 reads FQGNSA. J gave up 5 bases and V 0 bases, and 17 bases lay outside the gene matches. In nucleotides, the CDR3 is TGTGCCAGCAGCTTAGCATCCGTAAGGGCTAGCGGGAGGAATTGGGAGACCCAGTACTTC. It specifies CASSLASVRASGRNWETQYF.

V gene TRBV7-2 combines with J gene TRBJ2-7; D is possibly TRBD1 or TRBD2 (6 bases each). This CDR3 has 13 residues. Looked up from germline, CDR1 is SGHTA and CDR2 is FQGNSA. With 6 bases removed from V and 5 bases from J, the gap between germline ends came to 14 bases. CDR3 sequence (DNA): TGTGCCAGCAGGCAAGTCGGGGGCCACGAGCAGTACTTC. Its protein is CASRQVGGHEQYF. Combining the CDR3 with reference TRBV7-2 and TRBJ2-7 gives the whole variable domain GAGVSQSPSNKVTEKGKDVELRCDPISGHTALYWYRQSLGQGLEFLIYFQGNSAPDKSGLPSDRFSAERTGGSVSTLTIQRTQQEDSAVYLCASRQVGGHEQYFGPGTRLTVT.

This clonotype was seen a handful of times. The V gene is TRBV12-3 or TRBV12-4, the J gene TRBJ2-7, with D unclear. This CDR3 contains 14 residues. Trimming removed 1 base from V and 4 bases from J, with 11 bases in between. CDR3 nucleotides: TGTGCCAGCAGTTTAGTGTCAGGAAATTACGAGCAGTACTTC. Translation: CASSLVSGNYEQYF.

There are many counts of this clonotype. The genes are TRBV12-3 or TRBV12-4 and TRBJ2-1; 7 nucleotides agree with TRBD2. This CDR3 has 14 residues. Trimming took 6 bases from V and 10 from J; bases not matched to a gene: 12. The CDR3 reads CASSRSGTNSEQFF. CDR3 nucleotide sequence: TGTGCCAGCAGCCGATCCGGGACTAATTCGGAGCAGTTCTTC.

In this sample, this clonotype turned up many times. V usage is TRBV29-1 and J usage is TRBJ2-5; no reliable D call. This CDR3 spans 9 amino acids. V was clipped by 7 bases and J by 2 bases, with 2 bases between them. Germline V gives CDR1 SQVTM, CDR2 ANQGSEA. The CDR3 protein is CSAQETQYF. CDR3 nucleotides: TGCAGCGCACAAGAGACCCAGTACTTC.

There are many counts of this clonotype. This rearrangement joins TRBV6-2 or TRBV6-3 to TRBJ2-7, with 12 bases lining up with TRBD2. This CDR3 is 16 amino acids long. V dropped 0 bases and J dropped 2; count of bases not matched to a gene: 2. Germline loops: CDR1 MNHEY, CDR2 SVGEGT. CDR3 sequence: CASSYSRTSGAYEQYF. In nucleotides, the CDR3 is TGTGCCAGCAGTTACTCTAGGACTAGCGGGGCCTACGAGCAGTACTTC.

In this sample, this clonotype turned up many times. The chain has TRBV30 and TRBJ2-2; D may be TRBD1 (5 bases). Germline loops: CDR1 GTSNPN, CDR2 SVGIG (reference sequence). V lost 0 bases, J lost 6 bases, and 8 bases lay in between. The CDR3 sequence is 13 residues long. The DNA for the CDR3 is TGTGCCTGGAGTGTAGGGGATCCCGGGGAGCTGTTTTTT. Protein: CAWSVGDPGELFF.

This clonotype was observed many times. The genes are TRBV20-1 and TRBJ2-4; D possibly uses TRBD1 or TRBD2 (5 bases each). Germline V lookup: CDR1 DFQATT, CDR2 SNEGSKA (reference sequence). V was clipped by 0 bases and J by 0 bases, with 15 bases between them. CDR3 length equals 17 residues. The CDR3 coding sequence is TGCAGTGCTAGAGATGGCCTAGAGGGGCTAGCCAAAAACATTCAGTACTTC. It is translated as CSARDGLEGLAKNIQYF.